The clone carrying this T cell receptor (beta chain) has at least ten counts. The data are from a study of low-dose radiotherapy and immunotherapy resistance in tumors. Turning to the study itself: Intravenous nivolumab 240 mg every two weeks plus ipilimumab 1 mg/kg every six weeks was given to patients.

TRAV- and TRBV-specific primers primed first-strand cDNA, covering alpha and beta chains. TCR amplification involved 20 to 25 PCR cycles with a constant-region primer and V-primer adapter. The authors amplified isolated mRNA by in vitro transcription. Using its own MiXCR run on the reads, TCRdb lists one record per CDR3 protein. Of 35,000 to 45,000 distinct CDR3 sequences listed, around a third are singletons. The sample's time point: before trial treatment. It was nivolumab, ipilimumab, aspirin, low-dose cyclophosphamide and low-dose radiotherapy that donors received. The CDR3 length is 13 residues. Germline CDR1 reads SGHAT; CDR2 reads FQDESV (reference sequence). Germline trimming cut 5 bases from V and 0 bases from J; bases unmatched to any gene: 1.

This TCR was sampled from a male donor with gallbladder cancer. The V gene is TRBV11-1, the J gene TRBJ2-7; 7 nucleotides align to TRBD1. Sequences were derived from PBMCs, sampled before treatment. CDR3 coding DNA: TGTGCCAGCAGCAACAGGGGCTCCTACGAGCAGTACTTC. This encodes CASSNRGSYEQYF.